These 27 T cell receptor beta chains share one sample of origin, sequenced in a study of T cells in Graves' hyperthyroidism and ophthalmopathy. Template material for amplifying TCR beta CDR3 regions consisted of RNA transcripts. The TCR CDR3 was amplified in a first-round RT-PCR using the HTBI primer set. MiXCR was run by TCRdb on the multiplex PCR reads, yielding one entry per CDR3 protein. The data contain some 800,000 distinct CDR3 sequences, roughly 40% of them singletons. The sequenced material came from blood. These receptors were taken from a man between 18 and 35 years old with Graves' hyperthyroidism.

V and J are TRBV12-3 or TRBV12-4 and TRBJ1-4; no reliable D call. CDR3 length: 13 residues. V was cut by 5 bases and J by 8 bases, with 12 bases left in between. CDR3: CASSVLQEEKLFF. CDR3 DNA: TGTGCCAGCAGTGTTCTTCAAGAGGAAAAACTGTTTTTT.

The rearrangement links TRBV7-2 to TRBJ2-7, with unresolved D. CDR3 length: 8 residues. V shed 7 bases and J shed 9 bases, with 4 bases lying between them. Germline V gives CDR1 SGHTA, CDR2 FQGNSA. DNA of the CDR3: TGTGCCAGCACCCCGCAGTACTTC. This encodes CASTPQYF.

The V call is TRBV7-9, the J call TRBJ1-6, with D perhaps TRBD1 (5 bases). The length of the CDR3 is 15 residues. Germline loops: CDR1 SEHNR, CDR2 FQNEAQ (reference sequence). Trimming took off 2 bases at V and 5 bases at J, with 10 bases between the two ends. CDR3 sequence: CASSLTDRNNSPLHF. As DNA, the CDR3 is TGTGCCAGCAGCTTAACCGACAGAAATAATTCACCCCTCCACTTT.

This clonotype was counted many times. In DNA, the CDR3 is TGTGCCAGCAGCTTAGCTGGCTTGGCGGGGCAAGAGACCCAGTACTTC. Translated, it gives CASSLAGLAGQETQYF. The chain employs TRBV7-6 and TRBJ2-5; TRBD2 is a possible D gene (6 bases). The germline V and J ends were trimmed by 0 bases and 2 bases, with 13 bases remaining between them. This CDR3 is 16 amino acids long. Germline CDR1 reads SGHVS; CDR2 reads FNYEAQ.

The rearrangement joins TRBV5-1 to TRBJ1-4; D is possibly TRBD1 (5 bases). The CDR3 loop spans 17 amino acids. V dropped 3 bases and J dropped 8 bases, with 23 bases sitting between them. Germline V gives CDR1 SGHRS, CDR2 YFSETQ. DNA for the CDR3: TGCGCCAGCAGCTCCGGACAAAAGGAATGGGATATAGAAAAACTGTTTTTT. Residues: CASSSGQKEWDIEKLFF.

In regard to this clonotype: One junction end does not reproduce the germline sequence, and a read error may be involved. The chain uses TRBV10-3 and TRBJ1-5; D is ambiguous. CDR3 length: 15 residues. Germline V lookup: CDR1 ENHRY, CDR2 SYGVKD. The CDR3 region is CASSSAPDGNQPQHF. CDR3 nucleotides: TGTGCCAGCAGTTCGGCTCCGGACGGAAATCAGCCCCAGCATTTT.

The chain recombines TRBV20-1 with TRBJ2-5; D is unclear. The CDR3 extends over 10 amino acids. The V gene's germline CDR1 is DFQATT and CDR2 SNEGSKA (reference sequence). The V end lost 3 bases, the J end lost 8 bases, and 7 bases lay between the germline ends. CDR3 region: CSASKNTQYF. The CDR3, as DNA: TGCAGTGCTAGCAAAAATACCCAGTACTTC.

The rearrangement uses TRBV19 and TRBJ2-2; 9 bases align to TRBD2. CDR3 length equals 17 residues. V trimming: 7 bases; J trimming: 6 bases; junction bases outside the gene matches: 15. The germline gives CDR1 LNHDA, CDR2 SQIVND (reference sequence). CDR3 DNA: TGTGCCAGTAAGAAATCCGGGGGTAGCGGGAGTTCCGGGGAGCTGTTTTTT. Encoded protein: CASKKSGGSGSSGELFF. Complete variable domain (other parts from reference TRBV19 and TRBJ2-2): DGGITQSPKYLFRKEGQNVTLSCEQNLNHDAMYWYRQDPGQGLRLIYYSQIVNDFQKGDIAEGYSVSREKKESFPLTVTSAQKNPTAFYLCASKKSGGSGSSGELFFGEGSRLTVL.

The chain joins TRBV7-9 to TRBJ2-7; 9 bases map to TRBD1. CDR3 length equals 15 residues. The V gene's germline CDR1 is SEHNR and CDR2 FQNEAQ (reference sequence). V was pared by 5 bases and J by 7 bases, with 12 bases of the junction left unmatched. CDR3 sequence: CASSKTGTGYGEQYF. The CDR3 nucleotides read TGTGCCAGCAGCAAAACCGGGACAGGGTATGGAGAGCAGTACTTC.

The genes are TRBV5-1 and TRBJ1-5; 8 bases align to TRBD1. The CDR3 runs 16 residues. J was trimmed by 7 bases and V by 4 bases; bases with no gene match: 13. CDR1 SGHRS and CDR2 YFSETQ come from the germline V gene. The CDR3 nucleotides are TGCGCCAGCAGCCCCGGAGGGACAGGAGAATGGCAGCCCCAGCATTTT. It translates to CASSPGGTGEWQPQHF.

This sequence joins TRBV29-1 and TRBJ1-3; TRBD1 agrees at 7 bases. Germline CDR1 reads SQVTM; CDR2 reads ANQGSEA. The V segment lost 3 bases and the J segment 0 bases; nucleotides outside the gene matches: 2. This CDR3 has 14 amino acids. The CDR3 region has the DNA TGCAGCGTTGATGACAGGGACTCTGGAAACACCATATATTTT. It encodes CSVDDRDSGNTIYF.

This clonotype was seen once. V and J are TRBV11-1 and TRBJ1-2; possible D gene TRBD1, 6 bases. Trimming left V 5 bases short and J 7 bases short, with 20 bases between. The CDR3 is 15 residues long. Germline-derived CDR1 and CDR2 are SGHAT and FQDESV (reference sequence). The CDR3 DNA is TGTGCCAGCAGCCACCACAGGGTGGGCTACTTTGGCTACACCTTC. Amino acid sequence: CASSHHRVGYFGYTF.

Many counts were recorded for this clonotype. The chain couples TRBV2 to TRBJ1-2, with unresolved D. From germline, CDR1 is SNHLY and CDR2 FYNNEI. The CDR3 runs 17 residues. Trimming removed 6 bases from V and 7 bases from J, with 27 bases in between. This CDR3 is CASRTSASALTWIGYTF. CDR3 sequence (DNA): TGTGCCAGCAGGACATCCGCGTCGGCTCTCACATGGATTGGCTACACCTTC.

The chain links TRBV12-3 or TRBV12-4 to TRBJ1-5; D gene unclear. The CDR3 extends over 17 amino acids. V lost 6 bases, J lost 0 bases, and 18 bases lay in between. CDR3 DNA: TGTGCCAGCAGCACTCGGGGTGGGAACTATAGCAATCAGCCCCAGCATTTT. This codes for CASSTRGGNYSNQPQHF.

This chain joins TRBV10-3 and TRBJ1-5; D may be TRBD1 (6 bases). Germline values: CDR1 ENHRY, CDR2 SYGVKD. The CDR3 length is 16 residues. V was cut by 10 bases and J by 3 bases, with 22 bases left in between. The CDR3 here is CASTSIGGGNNQPQHF. DNA for the CDR3: TGTGCCAGCACCTCCATAGGGGGGGGAAACAATCAGCCCCAGCATTTT.

This clonotype appeared a few times. The chain couples TRBV13 to TRBJ1-4, with 7 bases lining up with TRBD1. The V gene's germline CDR1 is PRHDT and CDR2 FYEKMQ (reference sequence). V lost 4 bases, J lost 8 bases, and 7 bases stayed unmatched. This CDR3 comprises 14 residues. As DNA, the CDR3 is TGTGCCAGCAGCTCGACAGGGTTGGAAGAAAAACTGTTTTTT. Protein product: CASSSTGLEEKLFF.

The chain employs TRBV9 and TRBJ1-1, with D unclear. The CDR3 is 15 amino acids. From germline, CDR1 is SGDLS and CDR2 YYNGEE. V lost 2 bases, J lost 4 bases, and 15 bases lay in between. DNA of the CDR3: TGTGCCAGCAGCGTTGAAGGTCAACCGCGCACTGAAGCTTTCTTT. It encodes CASSVEGQPRTEAFF.

This clonotype was detected many times. This chain joins TRBV15 and TRBJ2-7; no clear D. The V gene lost 5 bases and the J gene lost 7 bases, with 12 bases spanning the gap. CDR1 is LNHNV, CDR2 YYDKDF, per germline (reference sequence). The CDR3 is 12 amino acids. CDR3 protein: CATSSATGEQYF. The CDR3 coding sequence is TGTGCCACCAGCTCGGCGACCGGGGAGCAGTACTTC.

This clonotype was counted many times. CDR3 in DNA: TGCGCCAGCAGTGAGGACTCAGGCGGGGAGCTGTTTTTT. Encoded protein: CASSEDSGGELFF. This chain joins TRBV10-1 and TRBJ2-2; D unresolved. Germline CDR1 WNHNN, CDR2 SYGVQD (reference sequence). The CDR3 length is 13 residues. The V end lost 2 bases, the J end lost 7 bases, and 8 bases lay between the germline ends.

This clonotype was detected a few times. V gene TRBV19 combines with J gene TRBJ1-6, with D unresolved. The germline V and J ends were trimmed by 7 bases and 1 base, with 14 bases remaining between them. The germline gives CDR1 LNHDA, CDR2 SQIVND (reference sequence). This CDR3 has 16 residues. CDR3: CASTDLDGSYNSPLHF. The DNA of the CDR3 is TGTGCCAGTACCGACCTGGATGGGTCCTATAATTCACCCCTCCACTTT.

There are many counts of this clonotype. The chain links TRBV25-1 to TRBJ1-5; D is ambiguous. Germline-derived CDR1 and CDR2 are MGHDK and SYGVNS. V shed 3 bases and J shed 1 base, with 7 bases lying between them. This CDR3 is built from 14 residues. The CDR3 region has the DNA TGTGCCAGCAGTGACGAAAAAAGCAATCAGCCCCAGCATTTT. Amino acid sequence: CASSDEKSNQPQHF.

This rearrangement joins TRBV2 to TRBJ2-2; 9 bases map to TRBD1. Germline assignment: CDR1 SNHLY and CDR2 FYNNEI. V was pared by 8 bases and J by 3 bases, with 4 bases of the junction left unmatched. This CDR3 is built from 14 residues. CDR3 region: CASGGQGDTGELFF. The CDR3 nucleotides are TGTGCCAGCGGGGGACAGGGAGACACCGGGGAGCTGTTTTTT.

This clonotype was picked up a small number of times. The chain combines TRBV7-2 with TRBJ2-7, with no clear D. The germline V gene has CDR1 SGHTA and CDR2 FQGNSA. V was trimmed by 5 bases and J by 7 bases, leaving 12 bases between them. CDR3 length equals 12 residues. This CDR3 reads CASSPSPIEQYF. The CDR3 DNA reads TGTGCCAGCAGCCCCTCGCCAATAGAGCAGTACTTC.

This chain joins TRBV7-9 and TRBJ1-5, with D maybe TRBD1 (6 bases). V lost 4 bases and J lost 7, with 14 bases in between. CDR1 SEHNR and CDR2 FQNEAQ come from the germline V gene (reference sequence). The CDR3 consists of 14 residues. CDR3 bases: TGTGCCAGCAGCTCCGGGGGGGGCTGGCAGCCCCAGCATTTT. Protein sequence: CASSSGGGWQPQHF.

The V call is TRBV7-9, the J call TRBJ1-2; D not certain. Per germline, CDR1 SEHNR and CDR2 FQNEAQ (reference sequence). This CDR3 has 14 residues. The germline V and J ends were trimmed by 2 bases and 6 bases, with 13 bases remaining between them. For the CDR3, the DNA is TGTGCCAGCAGCTTAAAGGCTCAAACTGATGGCTACACCTTC. This encodes CASSLKAQTDGYTF.

The chain has TRBV6-5 and TRBJ2-5; tentative D call: TRBD2 (6 bases). CDR3 size: 15 residues. Germline V gene lookup returns CDR1 MNHEY and CDR2 SVGAGI. V lost 5 bases and J lost 5, with 18 bases in between. The CDR3 DNA is TGTGCCAGCAGTACGGGGGTGGCGGGATCGGAGACCCAGTACTTC. Translated: CASSTGVAGSETQYF.

This clonotype was counted many times. V gene TRBV15 combines with J gene TRBJ2-2; D may be TRBD2 (6 bases). The CDR3 totals 16 residues. Germline CDR1 is LNHNV and CDR2 is YYDKDF (reference sequence). Trimming took off 0 bases at V and 5 bases at J, with 13 bases between the two ends. CDR3 in amino acids: CATSRDGGRVTGELFF. The CDR3 DNA follows: TGTGCCACCAGCAGAGATGGAGGGAGAGTGACCGGGGAGCTGTTTTTT.